These T cell receptor beta chains were read from a single sample in a study of T cells after yellow fever vaccination. One entry per CDR3 protein results from TCRdb running MiXCR on the 5' RACE reads. The sample lists under 200,000 distinct CDR3 sequences, about 7% occurring once. Sequences were derived from CD4+ T cells sorted from PBMCs, sampled about 5 days after the first yellow fever vaccination. The receptors were gathered from a man aged 18 to 35 who received the YFV17D yellow fever vaccine. The CDR3 runs from the conserved cysteine through the conserved F or W. D genes are given only for firm matches. Not every row has a clone size; where given, it reads once, few, many or a size class.

V gene	D gene	CDR3 length	J gene	clone size	CDR3 DNA	CDR3 protein
TRBV7-2	NA	16	TRBJ1-1	many	TGTGCCAGCAGCCGCTCCCGGGGGGCTTCTTTGGCTGAAGCTTTCTTT	CASSRSRGASLAEAFF
TRBV12-3/TRBV12-4	TRBD2	17	TRBJ2-1	many	TGTGCCAGCAGGTTCTGGGGTAGCGGGGGCTCCTACAATGAGCAGTTCTTC	CASRFWGSGGSYNEQFF
TRBV18	NA	14	TRBJ2-1	many	TGTGCCAGCTCCCCCACAGGGTCCTACAATGAGCAGTTCTTC	CASSPTGSYNEQFF
TRBV5-1	NA	16	TRBJ2-3	many	TGCGCCAGCAGCCTTGAGGGTCTAGCAGTCACAGATACGCAGTATTTT	CASSLEGLAVTDTQYF
TRBV6-1	NA	17	TRBJ1-2	many	TGTGCCAGCAAAAGAAGAGAGGCGGACAGCGCCCTCGTGGGCTACACCTTC	CASKRREADSALVGYTF
TRBV18	NA	15	TRBJ1-5	few	TGTGCCAGCTCACTAAAACAGGGTAGCAATCAGCCCCAGCATTTT	CASSLKQGSNQPQHF
TRBV5-1	NA	16	TRBJ2-2	many	TGCGCCAGCAGCCCACTACAGCTTGCGAACACCGGGGAGCTGTTTTTT	CASSPLQLANTGELFF
TRBV4-1	TRBD1	16	TRBJ2-1	many	TGCGCCAGCAGCCAAGGGACAGGGCAATCCTACAATGAGCAGTTCTTC	CASSQGTGQSYNEQFF
TRBV3-1	TRBD2	20	TRBJ2-1	NA	TGTGCCAGCAGCCAAGATTGGAGCGGGGGTTCCCTAAGCTCCTACAATGAGCAGTTCTTC	CASSQDWSGGSLSSYNEQFF
TRBV5-1	NA	13	TRBJ1-1	many	TGCGCCAGCATGGGGGACTTGAACACTGAAGCTTTCTTT	CASMGDLNTEAFF
TRBV3-1	NA	15	TRBJ1-6	many	TGTGCCAGCAGCCAAGAAATAGCAGGGTGGTCACCCCTCCACTTT	CASSQEIAGWSPLHF
TRBV6-5	NA	16	TRBJ1-6	many	TGTGCCGGCCGCCGTGGGGGCGCCTCCTATAATTCACCCCTCCACTTT	CAGRRGGASYNSPLHF
TRBV7-9	NA	15	TRBJ2-3	NA	TGTGCCAGCAGCTTAGACAGGTTGGGCACAGATACGCAGTATTTT	CASSLDRLGTDTQYF
TRBV2	TRBD1	16	TRBJ1-5	many	TGTGCCAGCAGTGCGGACAGGGGTAGGGGCAATCAGCCCCAGCATTTT	CASSADRGRGNQPQHF
TRBV4-2	NA	15	TRBJ2-1	few	TGTGCCAGCAGCCAAGAATCGGGGAGAGCGAATGAGCAGTTCTTC	CASSQESGRANEQFF
TRBV20-1	NA	10	TRBJ2-1	many	TGCAGTGCTAGTCATATTGAGCAGTTCTTC	CSASHIEQFF
TRBV4-3	NA	15	TRBJ1-2	many	TGCGCCAGCAGTCAAGTGCTTGGGGGAAGGGGTGGCTACACCTTC	CASSQVLGGRGGYTF
TRBV30	NA	13	TRBJ1-1	few	TGTGCCTGGACAAGAGGGGCGTACACTGAAGCTTTCTTT	CAWTRGAYTEAFF
TRBV5-1	NA	13	TRBJ2-7	many	TGCGCCAGCAGTTTACCCCAAACCTACGAGCAGTACTTC	CASSLPQTYEQYF
TRBV5-1	NA	14	TRBJ2-3	many	TGCGCCAGCAGCTTGTTCACAGGCCCAGATACGCAGTATTTT	CASSLFTGPDTQYF
TRBV21-1	NA	16	TRBJ1-2	few	TGTGCCAGCAGGAAGCCGGGACAGAGACTTCGGGGTGGCTACACCTTC	CASRKPGQRLRGGYTF
TRBV3-1	TRBD2	16	TRBJ2-1	many	TGTGCCAGCAGCCTCCTTAGCGGGGCCCGGGGCGATGAGCAGTTCTTC	CASSLLSGARGDEQFF
TRBV6-1	TRBD1	14	TRBJ2-7	few	TGTGCCAGCAGGCAGGGACAGGGGTCCTACGAGCAGTACTTC	CASRQGQGSYEQYF
TRBV25-1	TRBD2	17	TRBJ2-3	many	TGTGCCAGCAGTGAAAGGGGAGGGCCGACCTTCACAGATACGCAGTATTTT	CASSERGGPTFTDTQYF
TRBV5-1	TRBD2	15	TRBJ2-1	many	TGCGCCAGCAGTTTCGGACTAGCGGGGGGCAATGAGCAGTTCTTC	CASSFGLAGGNEQFF
TRBV5-5	NA	15	TRBJ2-3	many	TGTGCCAGCAGCTTGGTACAGGGTCAGACAGATACGCAGTATTTT	CASSLVQGQTDTQYF
TRBV4-2	NA	19	TRBJ2-3	many	TGTGCCAGCAGCCAAGAATATACGGGCTGGAGGGGTGGCACAGATACGCAGTATTTT	CASSQEYTGWRGGTDTQYF
TRBV6-6	NA	13	TRBJ1-1	many	TGTGCCAGCAGACTCGGGGGGGGAACTGAAGCTTTCTTT	CASRLGGGTEAFF
TRBV4-3	NA	15	TRBJ1-4	many	TGCGCCAGCAGCCAAGAGGAGGGTTTTAATGAAAAACTGTTTTTT	CASSQEEGFNEKLFF
TRBV12-3/TRBV12-4	TRBD2	17	TRBJ2-3	many	TGTGCCAGCGCCTGGCCGGGTGAGCGGGGGGGCACAGATACGCAGTATTTT	CASAWPGERGGTDTQYF
TRBV28	NA	15	TRBJ2-6	few	TGTGCCAGCAGTGAAGCAGGGTCAGGGGCCAACGTCCTGACTTTC	CASSEAGSGANVLTF
TRBV5-1	NA	12	TRBJ2-2	many	TGCGCCAGCAAGGTGGACACCGGGGAGCTGTTTTTT	CASKVDTGELFF
TRBV7-9	NA	15	TRBJ2-5	few	TGTGCCAGCAGCGTGGGAGGCGGATACCAAGAGACCCAGTACTTC	CASSVGGGYQETQYF
TRBV4-3	TRBD2	18	TRBJ2-1	many	TGCGCCAGCAGCCAAGGAACTAGCGGGGGGGCCTCCTACAATGAGCAGTTCTTC	CASSQGTSGGASYNEQFF
TRBV5-1	NA	13	TRBJ2-3	many	TGCGCCAGCAGCTCGTTACTAGCAGATACGCAGTATTTT	CASSSLLADTQYF
TRBV6-1	NA	14	TRBJ1-2	NA	TGTGCCAGCTTAATAGGGGTCGGAAACTATGGCTACACCTTC	CASLIGVGNYGYTF
TRBV20-1	NA	10	TRBJ2-3	many	TGCAGTGCTAGGCTAGATACGCAGTATTTT	CSARLDTQYF
TRBV19	TRBD1	16	TRBJ1-3	NA	TGTGCCAGTAGATCCGCCGGGACAGGGGCTGGAAACACCATATATTTT	CASRSAGTGAGNTIYF
TRBV23-1	TRBD1	17	TRBJ2-5	many	TGCGCCAGCAGTCAATCCGGGACAGGGAAAGGACAAGAGACCCAGTACTTC	CASSQSGTGKGQETQYF
TRBV18	NA	13	TRBJ1-1	NA	TGTGCCAGCTCACCCCCGGGAACGACTGAAGCTTTCTTT	CASSPPGTTEAFF
TRBV3-1	NA	14	TRBJ2-1	many	TGTGCCAGCAGCCCTTCGCTGGCCTACAATGAGCAGTTCTTC	CASSPSLAYNEQFF
TRBV5-1	NA	14	TRBJ2-3	many	TGCGCCAGCAGCGACCCCCAGGGGACAGATACGCAGTATTTT	CASSDPQGTDTQYF
TRBV14	NA	12	TRBJ2-7	many	TGTGCCAGCAGCCATTTACCCTACGAGCAGTACTTC	CASSHLPYEQYF
TRBV12-3/TRBV12-4	NA	14	TRBJ1-4	NA	TGTGCCAGCAGTTTCGGGGGGGGAAGAGAAAAACTGTTTTTT	CASSFGGGREKLFF
TRBV23-1	NA	18	TRBJ1-4	many	TGCGCCAGCAGTCAAAGGCAGGAGGACGTTGCAACTAATGAAAAACTGTTTTTT	CASSQRQEDVATNEKLFF
TRBV5-1	NA	12	TRBJ1-2	many	TGCGCCAGCAGCTTCTCAGGGGAAGGCTACACCTTC	CASSFSGEGYTF
TRBV12-3/TRBV12-4	TRBD1	14	TRBJ1-1	few	TGTGCCAGCAGTTTTCACCGACAGGGACAAAAAGCTTTCTTT	CASSFHRQGQKAFF
TRBV12-3/TRBV12-4	NA	13	TRBJ1-5	many	TGTGCCAGCAGTTTACGGGTCAATCAGCCCCAGCATTTT	CASSLRVNQPQHF
TRBV6-2/TRBV6-3	NA	14	TRBJ2-7	many	TGTGCCAGCAGGTGGGACCGCTCTCAGGGCGAGCAGTACTTC	CASRWDRSQGEQYF
TRBV7-2	NA	13	TRBJ2-3	few	TGTGCCAGCAGAACTACCGGCACAGATACGCAGTATTTT	CASRTTGTDTQYF